This T cell receptor beta chain came from a study of blood T cell repertoires in COVID-19. Profiled with immunoSEQ multiplex PCR; TCRdb holds only in-frame clones, not every one. The table shows about 110,000 clones, with about three quarters occurring only once. Germline values: CDR1 KGHSH, CDR2 LQKENI. CDR3 size: 15 residues. The trim removed 6 bases at V and 5 bases at J, leaving 9 bases unmatched. The rearrangement uses TRBV18 and TRBJ1-4; 7 bases line up with TRBD1. The receptor comes from a human donor in a cohort sampled during active or convalescent COVID-19. Sequenced sample: peripheral blood. The CDR3 nucleotides are TGTGCCAGCTCGCCGTGGACAGGAGAAAATGAAAAACTGTTTTTT. Protein sequence: CASSPWTGENEKLFF.